These 29 T cell receptor beta chains originate from one sample sequenced in a study of Graves' ophthalmopathy and Graves' hyperthyroidism. Amplification of TCR beta CDR3 regions used RNA transcripts. Second-round multiplex PCR followed a first-round RT-PCR using HTBI primers. TCRdb independently ran MiXCR on the multiplex PCR reads; one entry per CDR3 protein. In the table there are some 750,000 distinct CDR3 sequences, roughly 41% of which are singletons. The specimen sequenced was peripheral blood. The origin of the receptors is an adult man with Graves' ophthalmopathy.

About this clonotype itself: With a much larger clone just one base away, this may be a read error. This chain joins TRBV7-2 and TRBJ1-1; D not resolved. In germline, CDR1 is SGHTA, CDR2 FQGNSA. This CDR3 has 13 residues. CDR3 residues: CASGRGPNTETFF. DNA for the CDR3: TGTGCCAGCGGGCGAGGGCCGAACACTGAAACTTTCTTT.

This clonotype was seen many times. V and J are TRBV7-2 and TRBJ1-5; 7 positions match TRBD1. This CDR3 spans 15 amino acids. Germline-derived CDR1 and CDR2 are SGHTA and FQGNSA. J lost 3 bases, V lost 5 bases, and 7 bases had no gene match. The CDR3 sequence: CASSPQGGPNQPQHF. CDR3 in DNA: TGTGCCAGCAGCCCCCAGGGGGGGCCCAATCAGCCCCAGCATTTT.

The V and J genes are TRBV7-2 and TRBJ1-1, with a possible D match to TRBD1 (5 bases). The CDR3 consists of 16 residues. Germline CDR1 and CDR2: SGHTA and FQGNSA. Trimming took 1 base from V and 4 from J, leaving 16 bases between them. CDR3 DNA: TGTGCCAGCAGCTTAGTATCACCCGGGGGAGGCACTGAAGCTTTCTTT. Its protein product is CASSLVSPGGGTEAFF.

In this sample, this clonotype turned up many times. J is TRBJ1-5 and V is TRBV4-3; D ambiguous. V lost 2 bases and J lost 1, with 6 bases in between. The CDR3 covers 14 residues. The germline gives CDR1 LGHNA, CDR2 YSLEER. Written as DNA, the CDR3 is TGCGCCAGCAGCCAACGACAAAGCAATCAGCCCCAGCATTTT. Translation: CASSQRQSNQPQHF.

This rearrangement joins TRBV7-8 to TRBJ1-4; 10 nucleotides line up with TRBD1. This CDR3 contains 19 residues. With 4 bases clipped from V and 5 bases from J, the junction kept 16 bases outside the gene matches. Germline CDR1 SGHVS, CDR2 FQNEAQ. CDR3 in DNA: TGTGCCAGCAGCTCCCATGCCGGGACAGGGGATCCCTCAAATGAAAAACTGTTTTTT. Protein: CASSSHAGTGDPSNEKLFF.

Many counts were recorded for this clonotype. CDR3 coding DNA: TGTGCCAGTAGTTTGGGCATGGCTGTGGGCCGTGAAGCTTTCTTT. Translating it yields CASSLGMAVGREAFF. The rearrangement links TRBV19 to TRBJ1-1; D ambiguous. The length of the CDR3 is 15 residues. CDR1 is LNHDA and CDR2 is SQIVND in the germline V gene (reference sequence). Trimming shortened V by 5 bases and J by 7 bases, and 20 bases separated the two germline ends.

In DNA, the CDR3 is TGTGCCAGCAGCCCGGAAAAGGACAGGTGGACCTACGAGCAGTACTTC. This encodes CASSPEKDRWTYEQYF. The rearrangement joins TRBV3-1 to TRBJ2-7; 7 nucleotides match TRBD1. Germline V gene sequence: CDR1 LGHDT, CDR2 YNNKEL (reference sequence). The CDR3 length is 16 residues. J lost 2 bases, V lost 4 bases, and 11 bases had no gene match.

The chain links TRBV7-9 to TRBJ2-7; weak D call: TRBD2 (6 bases). Trimming took 1 base from V and 4 from J, leaving 14 bases between them. The CDR3 runs to 15 residues. Germline V gene lookup returns CDR1 SEHNR and CDR2 FQNEAQ (reference sequence). The CDR3 DNA sequence: TGTGCCAGCAGCTTAGTGGGAGGCTCTTCGTACGAGCAGTACTTC. Translation gives CASSLVGGSSYEQYF.

This clonotype has a handful of counts. This chain uses TRBV2 with TRBJ2-3; TRBD2 matches 11 bases. The CDR3 is 15 amino acids. Germline CDR1 is SNHLY and CDR2 is FYNNEI. J lost 4 bases, V lost 8 bases, and 8 bases had no gene match. The CDR3 coding sequence is TGTGCCAGCGGTAGCGGGGGGGCGGGGCCAGATACGCAGTATTTT. Translating it yields CASGSGGAGPDTQYF.

This clonotype turned up a few times. The junction departs from the called germline gene at one end, perhaps through a read error. This sequence joins TRBV20-1 and TRBJ1-2, with D perhaps TRBD1 (5 bases). Germline V gene lookup returns CDR1 DFQATT and CDR2 SNEGSKA (reference sequence). The CDR3 runs to 13 residues. The CDR3 here is CSKRDERTYGYAF. The DNA of the CDR3 is TGCAGTAAGAGGGACGAAAGGACCTATGGCTACGCCTTC.

As to this clonotype: Germline is not matched at one junction end, which may reflect a read error. CDR3 sequence: CASSSTAGNQPQHF. The CDR3 DNA reads as TGTGCCAGCAGTTCGACCGCGGGTAATCAGCCCCAGCATTTT. The V call is TRBV10-3, the J call TRBJ1-5; no clear D gene. The CDR3 contains 14 residues. The germline gives CDR1 ENHRY, CDR2 SYGVKD.

The genes are TRBV20-1 and TRBJ1-2; TRBD1 is a possible D gene (6 bases). From germline, CDR1 is DFQATT and CDR2 SNEGSKA (reference sequence). With 0 bases removed from V and 4 bases from J, the gap between germline ends came to 9 bases. The CDR3 is 13 amino acids. The CDR3 DNA sequence: TGCAGTGCTAGAGAATGGGGGCTCTATGGCTACACCTTC. Translating gives CSAREWGLYGYTF.

The chain employs TRBV25-1 and TRBJ1-4; D is perhaps TRBD1 (5 bases). Germline V gene lookup returns CDR1 MGHDK and CDR2 SYGVNS. V was clipped by 6 bases and J by 7 bases, with 18 bases between them. CDR3 length: 15 residues. The CDR3 protein is CASRPGFLESEKLFF. DNA of the CDR3: TGTGCCAGCAGGCCAGGGTTTCTGGAGTCTGAAAAACTGTTTTTT.

This clonotype was detected only a few times. The J gene is TRBJ1-2, the V gene TRBV6-5; D call uncertain. This CDR3 contains 13 residues. Germline loops: CDR1 MNHEY, CDR2 SVGAGI. V dropped 2 bases and J dropped 6 bases, with 10 bases sitting between them. CDR3 sequence (DNA): TGTGCCAGCAGTTACGGAAGGTTTGATGGCTACACCTTC. As protein: CASSYGRFDGYTF.

Written as DNA, the CDR3 is TGTGCCAGCTCACCGGACAGGGGAATCGGAGCTTTCTTT. Translation: CASSPDRGIGAFF. The chain couples TRBV9 to TRBJ1-1, with 9 bases aligning to TRBD1. V shed 7 bases and J 10 bases; nucleotides not matched to a gene: 11. Germline V gives CDR1 SGDLS, CDR2 YYNGEE. The CDR3 covers 13 residues.

This clonotype was counted at least ten times. The chain combines TRBV6-6 with TRBJ1-2; D is unclear. CDR3 size: 12 residues. Trimming shortened V by 8 bases and J by 6 bases, and 13 bases separated the two germline ends. Germline assignment: CDR1 MNHNY and CDR2 SVGAGI (reference sequence). CDR3 sequence: CASLLGIDGYTF. DNA for the CDR3: TGTGCCAGCCTCCTCGGTATTGATGGCTACACCTTC.

Only a few counts were recorded for this clonotype. The V call is TRBV14, the J call TRBJ2-3, with 8 bases aligning to TRBD2. Germline V gives CDR1 SGHDN, CDR2 FVKESK. The CDR3 runs to 16 residues. Trimming at V came to 4 bases and at J to 2 bases, leaving 8 bases not matched to a gene. The CDR3 DNA sequence: TGTGCCAGCAGCCCGTTCAGGACTAGCATCACAGATACGCAGTATTTT. It translates to CASSPFRTSITDTQYF.

This clonotype was seen repeatedly, ten times or more. V gene TRBV14 combines with J gene TRBJ1-1, with TRBD1 matching 7 bases. CDR3 size: 12 residues. J was trimmed by 10 bases and V by 2 bases; bases with no gene match: 4. Germline lookup yields CDR1 SGHDN and CDR2 FVKESK. The CDR3: CASSQNTGVAFF. CDR3 coding DNA: TGTGCCAGCAGCCAAAATACAGGGGTAGCTTTCTTT.

This clonotype was observed a few times. This chain uses TRBV7-2 with TRBJ2-7; 9 nucleotides align to TRBD1. The CDR3 spans 15 residues. V was pared by 4 bases and J by 3 bases, with 7 bases of the junction left unmatched. The germline V gene has CDR1 SGHTA and CDR2 FQGNSA. This chain's CDR3 is CASSSRDRVDYEQYF. The CDR3, as DNA: TGTGCCAGCAGCTCCCGGGACAGGGTCGACTACGAGCAGTACTTC.

The chain combines TRBV5-6 with TRBJ1-4; D gene uncertain. Germline assignment: CDR1 SGHDT and CDR2 YYEEEE. This CDR3 region has 15 residues. Between the trimmed V and J ends, which lost 5 bases and 4 bases, there was a span of 15 bases. The CDR3: CASSSDGVVNEKLFF. CDR3 nucleotide sequence: TGTGCCAGCAGTTCCGATGGGGTAGTTAATGAAAAACTGTTTTTT.

This clonotype was detected many times. This chain connects TRBV9 to TRBJ2-5, with 7 bases lining up with TRBD1. The germline CDR1 and CDR2 sequences are SGDLS and YYNGEE. Trimming at V came to 0 bases and at J to 5 bases, leaving 7 bases not matched to a gene. The CDR3 has 15 amino acids. CDR3 DNA: TGTGCCAGCAGCGTAGGTGGGGACAGAGGCGAGACCCAGTACTTC. Its protein is CASSVGGDRGETQYF.

This clonotype appeared many times. The chain recombines TRBV5-1 with TRBJ1-6; 9 bases align to TRBD1. Germline CDR1 and CDR2: SGHRS and YFSETQ. V shed 4 bases, J shed 6 bases, and the junction held 2 bases outside the gene matches. This CDR3 region has 14 residues. The CDR3 sequence: CASSEDRGNSPLHF. The CDR3 nucleotides read TGCGCCAGCAGCGAGGACAGGGGTAATTCACCCCTCCACTTT.

Worth noting for this clonotype: This sequence may be a read error, since a much larger clone differs from it by one base. V is TRBV29-1 and J is TRBJ1-2; D uncertain. CDR1 SQVTM and CDR2 ANQGSEA come from the germline V gene. The CDR3 runs 12 residues. The V end lost 5 bases, the J end lost 4 bases, and 11 bases lay between the germline ends. CDR3: CSVPRVGYGYTF. As DNA, the CDR3 is TGCAGCGTTCCACGGGTCGGCTATGGCTACACCTTC.

This clonotype was detected a few times. This chain joins TRBV7-9 and TRBJ2-2, with D tentatively TRBD1 or TRBD2 (5 bases each). The CDR3 extends over 15 amino acids. In germline, CDR1 is SEHNR, CDR2 FQNEAQ (reference sequence). Deletions cut 9 bases from V and 0 bases from J, with 14 bases between. This CDR3 is CASSMSGPNTGELFF. CDR3 sequence (DNA): TGTGCCAGTAGTATGTCGGGGCCGAACACCGGGGAGCTGTTTTTT.

The chain is built from TRBV29-1 and TRBJ1-3; D remains unclear. The germline gives CDR1 SQVTM, CDR2 ANQGSEA. With 5 bases removed from V and 7 bases from J, the gap between germline ends came to 12 bases. The length of the CDR3 is 12 residues. The CDR3, as DNA: TGCAGCGTTAAACCGGACGGGAACACCATATATTTT. Encoded protein: CSVKPDGNTIYF. Together with reference TRBV29-1 and TRBJ1-3, the CDR3 gives the full variable domain: SAVISQKPSRDICQRGTSLTIQCQVDSQVTMMFWYRQQPGQSLTLIATANQGSEATYESGFVIDKFPISRPNLTFSTLTVSNMSPEDSSIYLCSVKPDGNTIYFGEGSWLTVV.

The chain has TRBV29-1 and TRBJ2-7; possible D gene TRBD1, 6 bases. The CDR3 is made up of 13 amino acids. V was shortened by 2 bases and J by 4 bases, with 12 bases between the two germline ends. CDR1 is SQVTM, CDR2 ANQGSEA, per germline. The CDR3 sequence is CSVEIPGTYEQYF. CDR3 sequence (DNA): TGCAGCGTTGAAATACCCGGGACATACGAGCAGTACTTC.

Remarks on this clonotype: A much larger clone is a single base away; this may be a read error. V gene TRBV24-1 combines with J gene TRBJ1-4; D is unresolved. Trimming took off 6 bases at V and 4 bases at J, with 8 bases between the two ends. The CDR3 loop spans 13 amino acids. In germline, CDR1 is KGHDR, CDR2 SFDVKD. CDR3 amino acids: CATSLAVNEKLFF. The DNA of the CDR3 is TGTGCCACCAGTTTAGCGGTTAATGAAAAACTGTTTTTT.

This clonotype was observed a few times. This rearrangement joins TRBV5-4 to TRBJ2-7; either TRBD1 or TRBD2 may supply D (5 bases each). Germline CDR1 and CDR2: SGHNT and YYREEE (reference sequence). V was pared by 1 base and J by 7 bases, with 21 bases between. The CDR3 totals 16 residues. The CDR3 bases are TGTGCCAGCAGCTTGAGCTTTGGGACGGGAAAAAGAGAGCAGTACTTC. It codes for CASSLSFGTGKREQYF.

Ten or more counts support this clonotype. The rearrangement uses TRBV12-3 or TRBV12-4 and TRBJ1-2; D is undetermined. V lost 6 bases, J lost 6 bases, and 11 bases lay in between. The CDR3 is 12 residues long. The CDR3 sequence is CASSPVRDGYTF. In nucleotides, the CDR3 is TGTGCCAGCAGCCCTGTGAGGGATGGCTACACCTTC.